The T cell receptor (beta chain) under discussion was sequenced for a study of cytomegalovirus exposure and HLA in healthy donors. These donors counted as nominally healthy when sampled, but unrecorded immune exposures were likely. The study ran its PCR with 60 Vbeta and 13 Jbeta primers. Authors' data handling: As a later analysis found, there were approximately 80 million unique TCR beta chains, of which roughly 11 million were shared. Assay used: immunoSEQ multiplex PCR; TCRdb lists only in-frame clones, some missing. The V and J calls and the clone size are those of that table, but D and trimming were determined from the DNA. Of approximately 120,000 clones in the sample, 81% were seen once. Germline V gene data show CDR1 as SGHNT and CDR2 as YYREEE (reference sequence). The CDR3 runs 15 residues. Trimming left V 4 bases short and J 2 bases short, with 12 bases between. Study-wide results and limits: In a later analysis, the majority of CMV-associated beta chains seemingly showed HLA restriction.

A remark on this clone: Its cognate antigen is unknown.

Sequencing was performed on PBMCs. The sequence was obtained from a man younger than 30 in good health and CMV-seropositive. The chain employs TRBV5-4 and TRBJ2-2; possibly TRBD2 for D (5 bases). The CDR3 coding sequence is TGTGCCAGCAGCCCCAGTTCGGGAAACACCGGGGAGCTGTTTTTT. This sequence encodes CASSPSSGNTGELFF. Complete variable domain (other parts from reference TRBV5-4 and TRBJ2-2): ETGVTQSPTHLIKTRGQQVTLRCSSQSGHNTVSWYQQALGQGPQFIFQYYREEENGRGNFPPRFSGLQFPNYSSELNVNALELDDSALYLCASSPSSGNTGELFFGEGSRLTVL.